What follows are 28 T cell receptor beta chains derived from one specimen sequenced in a study of blood T cell repertoires in COVID-19. Produced via immunoSEQ multiplex PCR; TCRdb's table is partial and in-frame only. This sample has about 160,000 clones, with over 80% found just once. The specimen was peripheral blood. The receptors originated from a woman aged 55-69 years who had recovered from COVID-19.

The rearrangement joins TRBV7-9 to TRBJ2-5; 8 bases agree with TRBD2. Trimming at V came to 5 bases and at J to 5 bases, leaving 7 bases not matched to a gene. This CDR3 is built from 14 residues. Germline CDR1 is SEHNR and CDR2 is FQNEAQ (reference sequence). CDR3 loop: CASSALSGGETQYF. The CDR3, as DNA: TGTGCCAGCAGCGCTTTGAGCGGGGGCGAGACCCAGTACTTC.

This chain connects TRBV7-2 to TRBJ1-5; TRBD1 matches at 9 bases. J was trimmed by 4 bases and V by 5 bases; bases with no gene match: 6. Germline CDR1 SGHTA, CDR2 FQGNSA. This CDR3 region has 15 residues. CDR3 in amino acids: CASSIGQGRNQPQHF. The CDR3 nucleotides are TGTGCCAGCAGCATTGGACAGGGGCGGAATCAGCCCCAGCATTTT.

The chain combines TRBV7-9 with TRBJ2-3; TRBD1 might be the D (5 bases). This CDR3 region has 15 residues. V dropped 4 bases and J dropped 0 bases, with 11 bases sitting between them. In germline, CDR1 is SEHNR, CDR2 FQNEAQ (reference sequence). Here the CDR3 DNA reads TGTGCCAGCAGCTCCCAGGGTGATAGCACAGATACGCAGTATTTT. Translating gives CASSSQGDSTDTQYF.

This chain uses TRBV1 with TRBJ1-1. TRBV1 is listed as a pseudogene. This CDR3 has 15 residues. CDR3 nucleotides: TGCACCAGCAGCCCGATCCTCCCTCTAAACACTGAAGCTTTCTTT. It encodes CTSSPILPLNTEAFF.

This clone was detected only once. The chain is built from TRBV30 and TRBJ2-7; TRBD1 agrees at 8 bases. Germline lookup yields CDR1 GTSNPN and CDR2 SVGIG (reference sequence). J lost 2 bases, V lost 6 bases, and 6 bases had no gene match. The CDR3 runs 13 residues. Here the CDR3 DNA reads TGTGCCTGTTCTCGGACAGGGCCCTACGAGCAGTACTTC. This codes for CACSRTGPYEQYF.

This clone appeared once. The CDR3 nucleotides read TGTGCCAGCAGGGCACTTACAGGGAACACTGAAGCTTTCTTT. Translation: CASRALTGNTEAFF. The V call is TRBV2, the J call TRBJ1-1; maybe TRBD1 (5 bases). Germline CDR1 SNHLY, CDR2 FYNNEI. This CDR3 spans 14 amino acids. V was shortened by 6 bases and J by 1 base, with 12 bases between the two germline ends.

The rearrangement links TRBV29-1 to TRBJ1-2; D is possibly TRBD1 (6 bases). V was clipped by 7 bases and J by 5 bases, with 20 bases between them. Germline-derived CDR1 and CDR2 are SQVTM and ANQGSEA. The CDR3 extends over 14 amino acids. CDR3 loop: CSALRDTNPYGYTF. The CDR3 nucleotides read TGCAGCGCACTCCGGGACACCAACCCTTATGGCTACACCTTC.

This rearrangement joins TRBV19 to TRBJ2-1; D may be TRBD2 (5 bases). CDR1 and CDR2 (germline): LNHDA, SQIVND (reference sequence). Deletions cut 5 bases from V and 5 bases from J, with 16 bases between. CDR3 size: 15 residues. In DNA, the CDR3 is TGTGCCAGTAGTCAAGGACTCGCCATCGACAATGAGCAGTTCTTC. This gives the protein CASSQGLAIDNEQFF.

The count of this clone is one. V gene TRBV19 combines with J gene TRBJ2-3; D is unresolved. V lost 6 bases and J 0 bases, leaving 13 bases between the germline ends. Germline CDR1 and CDR2: LNHDA and SQIVND (reference sequence). CDR3 length: 15 residues. The CDR3 DNA sequence: TGTGCCAGTAGCCCCCAGGCCCTGAGCACAGATACGCAGTATTTT. Protein product: CASSPQALSTDTQYF.

This clone was seen a handful of times. The chain carries TRBV5-1 and TRBJ2-1; D might be TRBD1 (5 bases). Germline V gene data show CDR1 as SGHRS and CDR2 as YFSETQ. V lost 1 base to trimming and J lost 0 bases, with 11 bases between them. This CDR3 is built from 16 residues. The chain's CDR3 is CASSLSTGNSYNEQFF. CDR3 DNA sequence: TGCGCCAGCAGCTTGAGTACAGGAAACTCCTACAATGAGCAGTTCTTC.

The V call is TRBV27, the J call TRBJ2-7, with 9 bases identical to TRBD1. Germline trimming cut 6 bases from V and 3 bases from J; bases unmatched to any gene: 9. The CDR3 covers 15 residues. The germline V gene encodes CDR1 MNHEY and CDR2 SMNVEV (reference sequence). CDR3 residues: CASRPVGGQGYEQYF. CDR3 bases: TGTGCCAGCAGGCCAGTTGGGGGACAGGGCTACGAGCAGTACTTC.

V is TRBV5-1 and J is TRBJ2-1; 8 nucleotides match TRBD1. The germline V gene has CDR1 SGHRS and CDR2 YFSETQ. The ends lost 0 bases at V and 0 bases at J; junction bases unmatched: 5. The CDR3 length is 17 residues. CDR3 loop: CASSLATGVGSYNEQFF. The CDR3 DNA is TGCGCCAGCAGCTTGGCGACAGGGGTCGGCTCCTACAATGAGCAGTTCTTC.

The chain employs TRBV5-4 and TRBJ2-5, with TRBD2 identical over 14 bases. The CDR3 is made up of 17 amino acids. V lost 7 bases to trimming and J lost 5 bases; unmatched junction nucleotides: 13. Per the germline V gene, CDR1 is SGHNT and CDR2 is YYREEE (reference sequence). The CDR3 nucleotides are TGTGCCAGCGGCACGCTGACTAGCGGGGGGGCCTCTGAGACCCAGTACTTC. Residues: CASGTLTSGGASETQYF.

In its sample, this clone was seen once. The rearrangement joins TRBV6-5 to TRBJ2-7; D perhaps matches TRBD1 (5 bases). V dropped 7 bases and J dropped 2 bases, with 12 bases sitting between them. This CDR3 spans 13 amino acids. Germline-derived CDR1 and CDR2 are MNHEY and SVGAGI. The CDR3 DNA reads as TGTGCCAGCACCGAAGGGGTGGCCTACGAGCAGTACTTC. The encoded protein is CASTEGVAYEQYF.

The V call is TRBV28, the J call TRBJ2-3, with D hard to call. The V end was cut by 2 bases, the J end by 5 bases, with 14 bases between. The germline V gene has CDR1 MDHEN and CDR2 SYDVKM. The CDR3 consists of 15 residues. Written as DNA, the CDR3 is TGTGCCAGCAGTTTAGCGTCAAACGCAGGAGATACGCAGTATTTT. It is translated as CASSLASNAGDTQYF.

The table lists this clone with a few counts. CDR3 sequence: CAASLGRGGEETQYF. The DNA of the CDR3 is TGTGCCGCCTCACTTGGGCGGGGGGGCGAAGAGACCCAGTACTTC. The chain recombines TRBV11-2 with TRBJ2-5; TRBD2 matches 9 bases. Germline V CDR1 and CDR2: SGHAT, FQNNGV. This CDR3 is built from 15 residues. V shed 11 bases, J shed 3 bases, and the junction held 13 bases outside the gene matches.

This clone came up once. The V call is TRBV7-3, the J call TRBJ1-6; D ambiguous. CDR3 length equals 14 residues. The V and J ends lost 2 bases and 7 bases respectively, with 9 bases between them. Germline CDR1 is SGHTA and CDR2 is FQGTGA. The CDR3 DNA reads TGTGCCAGCAGCTTATGGGGAGAGAATTCACCCCTCCACTTT. This codes for CASSLWGENSPLHF.

The CDR3 DNA reads as TGCGCCAGCAGCTTGGCGGCAGGGGTACTCACAGATACGCAGTATTTT. As protein: CASSLAAGVLTDTQYF. This rearrangement joins TRBV5-1 to TRBJ2-3; possible D gene TRBD1, 6 bases. V lost 0 bases and J lost 2, with 13 bases in between. Per germline, CDR1 SGHRS and CDR2 YFSETQ. This CDR3 has 16 amino acids.

The chain combines TRBV24-1 with TRBJ2-5; TRBD1 is a possible D gene (5 bases). CDR1 is KGHDR, CDR2 SFDVKD, per germline. This CDR3 is 14 amino acids long. Trimming removed 2 bases from V and 1 base from J, with 7 bases in between. CDR3 loop: CATSDYRIQETQYF. The CDR3 nucleotides read TGTGCCACCAGTGATTACAGGATCCAAGAGACCCAGTACTTC.

This clone was seen only once. This chain links TRBV25-1 with TRBJ1-1; maybe TRBD1 (6 bases). CDR1 is MGHDK, CDR2 SYGVNS, per germline. V was clipped by 1 base and J by 4 bases, with 10 bases between them. This CDR3 contains 14 residues. The CDR3 is CASSESRGSTEAFF. CDR3 bases: TGTGCCAGCAGTGAATCAAGGGGGTCCACTGAAGCTTTCTTT.

The chain couples TRBV2 to TRBJ1-2, with TRBD1 as a possible D gene (6 bases). This CDR3 has 12 amino acids. Germline values: CDR1 SNHLY, CDR2 FYNNEI. Trimming left V 8 bases short and J 4 bases short, with 11 bases between. DNA for the CDR3: TGTGCCAGCGAAGGGGGAAGCTATGGCTACACCTTC. Translation: CASEGGSYGYTF.

The rearrangement uses TRBV11-2 and TRBJ1-4; 8 bases are a match to TRBD1. V was clipped by 5 bases and J by 10 bases; unmatched bases: 9. This CDR3 contains 14 residues. The germline CDR1 and CDR2 sequences are SGHAT and FQNNGV. DNA for the CDR3: TGTGCCAGCAGCCCGGACAGGGCGAGGCGAAAACTGTTTTTT. It codes for CASSPDRARRKLFF.

Only a few counts were recorded for this clone. The rearrangement joins TRBV4-2 to TRBJ2-3; a possible D gene is TRBD1 (5 bases). Germline CDR1 LGHNA, CDR2 YNFKEQ. The CDR3 spans 15 residues. The V end lost 4 bases, the J end lost 2 bases, and 13 bases lay between the germline ends. CDR3 sequence reads: CASSLQYGHTDTQYF. The CDR3 nucleotides are TGTGCCAGCAGCCTCCAGTATGGACACACAGATACGCAGTATTTT.

On this clone: One end of the junction does not line up with germline, which may come from a read error. This chain connects TRBV7-7 to TRBJ2-1; 10 nucleotides line up with TRBD2. The CDR3 contains 15 residues. Germline CDR1 reads SSHAT; CDR2 reads FNYEAQ (reference sequence). Here the CDR3 reads CASSLGTSVRNEQFF. CDR3 coding DNA: TGTGCTAGCAGCCTCGGGACTAGCGTGAGGAATGAGCAGTTCTTC.

The chain combines TRBV28 with TRBJ2-3, with 13 bases fitting TRBD2. V lost 7 bases, J lost 1 base, and 2 bases stayed unmatched. The CDR3 runs to 15 residues. The germline V gene encodes CDR1 MDHEN and CDR2 SYDVKM. The CDR3 sequence: CASTGLAGRTDTQYF. The CDR3 DNA reads as TGTGCCAGCACGGGACTAGCGGGGCGCACAGATACGCAGTATTTT.

On this clone itself: One end of the junction varies from germline; a read error may be responsible. V is TRBV29-1 and J is TRBJ2-5; TRBD1 matches at 7 bases. This CDR3 has 14 residues. Germline loops: CDR1 SQVTM, CDR2 ANQGSEA. CDR3 sequence: CSVELKDRQGTQYF. In nucleotides, the CDR3 is TGCAGCGTTGAATTGAAGGACAGGCAAGGGACCCAGTACTTC.

The J gene is TRBJ1-1, the V gene TRBV5-6; D perhaps matches TRBD1 (5 bases). Trimming cost V 6 bases and J 0 bases, with 12 bases left between them. CDR1 SGHDT and CDR2 YYEEEE come from the germline V gene. CDR3 size: 14 residues. Here the CDR3 reads CASTRALMNTEAFF. The CDR3 nucleotides are TGTGCCAGCACCAGGGCCCTCATGAACACTGAAGCTTTCTTT. Full variable domain (missing parts from reference TRBV5-6 and TRBJ1-1): DAGVTQSPTHLIKTRGQQVTLRCSPKSGHDTVSWYQQALGQGPQFIFQYYEEEERQRGNFPDRFSGHQFPNYSSELNVNALLLGDSALYLCASTRALMNTEAFFGQGTRLTVV.

The CDR3 DNA sequence: TGTGCCAGCAGCGTAGGGGGCAGGGTGGAGGAAAAACTGTTTTTT. This gives the protein CASSVGGRVEEKLFF. This sequence joins TRBV9 and TRBJ1-4; D is possibly TRBD1 (5 bases). The CDR3 is 15 amino acids. Germline CDR1 and CDR2: SGDLS and YYNGEE. Trimming took off 0 bases at V and 8 bases at J, with 14 bases between the two ends.